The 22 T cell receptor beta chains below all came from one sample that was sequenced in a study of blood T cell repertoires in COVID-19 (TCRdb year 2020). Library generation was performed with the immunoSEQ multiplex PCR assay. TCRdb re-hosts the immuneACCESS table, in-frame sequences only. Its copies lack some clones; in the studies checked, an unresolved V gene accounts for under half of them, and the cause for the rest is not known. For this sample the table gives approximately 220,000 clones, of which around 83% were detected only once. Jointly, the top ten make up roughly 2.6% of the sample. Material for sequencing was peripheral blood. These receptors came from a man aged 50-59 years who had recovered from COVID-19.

The CDR3 here is CASSPRPDRVWDTGELFF. CDR3 nucleotide sequence: TGTGCCAGCAGTCCACGACCGGACAGGGTTTGGGACACCGGGGAGCTGTTTTTT. The chain joins TRBV28 to TRBJ2-2, with TRBD1 identical over 8 bases. CDR3 size: 18 residues. The V gene end was trimmed by 5 bases and the J gene end by 3 bases; junction bases not matched to a gene: 14. From germline, CDR1 is MDHEN and CDR2 SYDVKM.

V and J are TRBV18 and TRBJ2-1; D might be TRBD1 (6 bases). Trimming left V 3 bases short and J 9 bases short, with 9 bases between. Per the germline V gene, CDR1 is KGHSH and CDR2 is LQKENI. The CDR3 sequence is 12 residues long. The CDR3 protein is CASSPAGVEQFF. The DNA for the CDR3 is TGTGCCAGCTCACCCGCAGGGGTTGAGCAGTTCTTC. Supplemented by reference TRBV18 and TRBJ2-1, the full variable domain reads NAGVMQNPRHLVRRRGQEARLRCSPMKGHSHVYWYRQLPEEGLKFMVYLQKENIIDESGMPKERFSAEFPKEGPSILRIQQVVRGDSAAYFCASSPAGVEQFFGPGTRLTVL.

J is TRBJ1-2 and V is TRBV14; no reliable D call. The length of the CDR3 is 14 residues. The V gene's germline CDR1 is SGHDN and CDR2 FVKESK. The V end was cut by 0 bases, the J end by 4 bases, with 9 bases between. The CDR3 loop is CASSQEGAFYGYTF. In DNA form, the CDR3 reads TGTGCCAGCAGCCAAGAGGGAGCCTTCTATGGCTACACCTTC.

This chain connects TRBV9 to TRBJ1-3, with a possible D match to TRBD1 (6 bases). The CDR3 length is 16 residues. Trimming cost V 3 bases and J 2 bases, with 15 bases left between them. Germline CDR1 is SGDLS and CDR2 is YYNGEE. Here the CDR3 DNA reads TGTGCCAGCAGCGCCAACTACAGGGAAACTGGAAACACCATATATTTT. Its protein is CASSANYRETGNTIYF.

The chain's CDR3 is CASSFFPRGRDWAGNTIYF. CDR3 coding DNA: TGTGCCAGCAGTTTCTTTCCCAGGGGGAGAGATTGGGCTGGAAACACCATATATTTT. J is TRBJ1-3 and V is TRBV28; 7 bases agree with TRBD1. With V trimmed by 3 bases and J by 2 bases, 16 bases remained unmatched. Looked up from germline, CDR1 is MDHEN and CDR2 is SYDVKM. The CDR3 is made up of 19 amino acids.

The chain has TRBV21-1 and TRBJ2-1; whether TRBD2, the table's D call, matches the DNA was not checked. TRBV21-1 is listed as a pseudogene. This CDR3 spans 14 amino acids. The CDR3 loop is CASSKNKLYNEQFF. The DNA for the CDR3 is TGTGCCAGCAGCAAAAATAAGCTCTACAATGAGCAGTTCTTC.

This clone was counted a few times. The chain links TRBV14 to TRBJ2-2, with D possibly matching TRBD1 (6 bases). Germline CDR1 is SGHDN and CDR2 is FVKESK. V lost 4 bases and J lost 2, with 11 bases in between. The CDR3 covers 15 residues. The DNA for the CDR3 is TGTGCCAGCAGCCCTTGGACAGCAAACACCGGGGAGCTGTTTTTT. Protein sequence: CASSPWTANTGELFF.

The DNA of the CDR3 is TGTGCCAGCAGCCGACCCGGACAGAAAGAAGAAGCTTTCTTT. Protein: CASSRPGQKEEAFF. The chain carries TRBV7-9 and TRBJ1-1; perhaps TRBD1 as D (6 bases). The CDR3 loop spans 14 amino acids. Trimming took 5 bases from V and 8 from J, leaving 18 bases between them. Germline CDR1 SEHNR, CDR2 FQNEAQ (reference sequence).

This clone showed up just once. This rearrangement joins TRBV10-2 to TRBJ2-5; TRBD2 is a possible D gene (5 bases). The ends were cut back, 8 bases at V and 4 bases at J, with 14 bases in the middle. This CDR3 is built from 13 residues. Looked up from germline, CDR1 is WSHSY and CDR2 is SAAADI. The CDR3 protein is CASSRHAGETQYF. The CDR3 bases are TGCGCCAGCTCCCGACATGCGGGAGAGACCCAGTACTTC.

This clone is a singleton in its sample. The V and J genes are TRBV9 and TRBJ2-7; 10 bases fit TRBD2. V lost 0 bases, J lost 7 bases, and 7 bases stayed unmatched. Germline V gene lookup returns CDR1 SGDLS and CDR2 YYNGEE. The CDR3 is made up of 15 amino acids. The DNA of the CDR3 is TGTGCCAGCAGCGTAGGGGCTAGCGGGAGTCAAGAGCAGTACTTC. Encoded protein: CASSVGASGSQEQYF.

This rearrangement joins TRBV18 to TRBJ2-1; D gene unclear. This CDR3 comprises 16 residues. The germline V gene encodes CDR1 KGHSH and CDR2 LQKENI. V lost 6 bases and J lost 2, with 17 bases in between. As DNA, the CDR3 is TGTGCCAGCTCCCCCTTCGAAGCAGGTACCTACAATGAGCAGTTCTTC. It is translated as CASSPFEAGTYNEQFF.

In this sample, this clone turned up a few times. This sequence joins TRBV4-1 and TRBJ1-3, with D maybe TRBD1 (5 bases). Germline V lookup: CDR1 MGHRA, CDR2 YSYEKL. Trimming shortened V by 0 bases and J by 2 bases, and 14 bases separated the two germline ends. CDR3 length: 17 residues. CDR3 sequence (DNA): TGCGCCAGCAGCCAAGAGGGGATCGGGGGTACTGGAAACACCATATATTTT. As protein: CASSQEGIGGTGNTIYF.

CDR3 DNA sequence: TGTGCCAGCAGGCACCCTTATCTCGGGACAGGTCGCTACGAGCAGTACTTC. It encodes CASRHPYLGTGRYEQYF. This chain links TRBV28 with TRBJ2-7; TRBD1 matches at 8 bases. This CDR3 contains 17 residues. V lost 6 bases, J lost 3 bases, and 16 bases stayed unmatched. From germline, CDR1 is MDHEN and CDR2 SYDVKM.

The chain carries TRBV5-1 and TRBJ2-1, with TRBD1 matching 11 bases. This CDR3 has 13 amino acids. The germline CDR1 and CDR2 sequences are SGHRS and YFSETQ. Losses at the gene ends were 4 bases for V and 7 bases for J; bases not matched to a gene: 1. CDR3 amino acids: CASSGQGANEQFF. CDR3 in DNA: TGCGCCAGCAGCGGACAGGGGGCAAATGAGCAGTTCTTC.

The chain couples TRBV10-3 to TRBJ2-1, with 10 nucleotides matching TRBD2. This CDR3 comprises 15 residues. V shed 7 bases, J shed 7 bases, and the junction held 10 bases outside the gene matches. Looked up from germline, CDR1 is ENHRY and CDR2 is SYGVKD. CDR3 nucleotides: TGTGCCATCACCTCACTAGCGGGGACGGGGAATGAGCAGTTCTTC. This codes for CAITSLAGTGNEQFF.

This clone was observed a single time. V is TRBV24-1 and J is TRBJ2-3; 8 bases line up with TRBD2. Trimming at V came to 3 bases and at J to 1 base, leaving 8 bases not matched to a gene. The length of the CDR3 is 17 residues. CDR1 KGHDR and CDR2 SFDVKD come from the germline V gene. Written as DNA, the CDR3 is TGTGCCACCAGTGATCCCCTTAGCGGGATCCGCACAGATACGCAGTATTTT. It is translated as CATSDPLSGIRTDTQYF.

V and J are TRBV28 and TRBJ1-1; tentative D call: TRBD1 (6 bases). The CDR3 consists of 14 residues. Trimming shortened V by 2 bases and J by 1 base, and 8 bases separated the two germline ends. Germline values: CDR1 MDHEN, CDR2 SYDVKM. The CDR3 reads CASSLARGNTEAFF. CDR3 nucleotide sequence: TGTGCCAGCAGTTTAGCCAGGGGGAACACTGAAGCTTTCTTT. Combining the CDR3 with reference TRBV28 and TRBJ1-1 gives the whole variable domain DVKVTQSSRYLVKRTGEKVFLECVQDMDHENMFWYRQDPGLGLRLIYFSYDVKMKEKGDIPEGYSVSREKKERFSLILESASTNQTSMYLCASSLARGNTEAFFGQGTRLTVV.

The CDR3, as DNA: TGTGCCAGCAGTCCCTACCGGGGTAATTCACCCCTCCACTTT. Translating gives CASSPYRGNSPLHF. This chain uses TRBV27 with TRBJ1-6, with unresolved D. The germline V and J ends were trimmed by 5 bases and 6 bases, with 11 bases remaining between them. Germline V gives CDR1 MNHEY, CDR2 SMNVEV (reference sequence). CDR3 length: 14 residues.

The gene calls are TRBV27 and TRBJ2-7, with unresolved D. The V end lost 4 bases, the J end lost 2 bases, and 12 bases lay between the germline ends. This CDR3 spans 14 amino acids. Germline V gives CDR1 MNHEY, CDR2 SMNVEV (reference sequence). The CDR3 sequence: CASSSYPRTYEQYF. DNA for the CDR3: TGTGCCAGCAGTTCCTACCCACGAACCTACGAGCAGTACTTC.

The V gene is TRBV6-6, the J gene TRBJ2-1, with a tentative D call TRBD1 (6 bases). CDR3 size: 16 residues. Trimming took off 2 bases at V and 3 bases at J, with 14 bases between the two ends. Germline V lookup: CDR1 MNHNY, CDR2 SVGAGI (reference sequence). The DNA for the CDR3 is TGTGCCAGCAGTTACGATCCGGACAGCTTCTACAATGAGCAGTTCTTC. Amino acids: CASSYDPDSFYNEQFF.

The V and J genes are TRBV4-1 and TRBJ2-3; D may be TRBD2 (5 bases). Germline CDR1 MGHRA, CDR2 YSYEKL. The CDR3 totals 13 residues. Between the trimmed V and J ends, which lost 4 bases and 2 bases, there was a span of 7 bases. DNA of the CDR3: TGCGCCAGCAGCCCGAGGGTCACAGATACGCAGTATTTT. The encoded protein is CASSPRVTDTQYF.

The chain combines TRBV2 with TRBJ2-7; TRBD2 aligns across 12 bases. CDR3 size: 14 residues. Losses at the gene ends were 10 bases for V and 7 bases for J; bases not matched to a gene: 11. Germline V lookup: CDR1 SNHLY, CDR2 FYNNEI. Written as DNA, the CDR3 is TGTGCCAACCAGAGACTAGCGGGAGTATTGGAGCAGTACTTC. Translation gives CANQRLAGVLEQYF.